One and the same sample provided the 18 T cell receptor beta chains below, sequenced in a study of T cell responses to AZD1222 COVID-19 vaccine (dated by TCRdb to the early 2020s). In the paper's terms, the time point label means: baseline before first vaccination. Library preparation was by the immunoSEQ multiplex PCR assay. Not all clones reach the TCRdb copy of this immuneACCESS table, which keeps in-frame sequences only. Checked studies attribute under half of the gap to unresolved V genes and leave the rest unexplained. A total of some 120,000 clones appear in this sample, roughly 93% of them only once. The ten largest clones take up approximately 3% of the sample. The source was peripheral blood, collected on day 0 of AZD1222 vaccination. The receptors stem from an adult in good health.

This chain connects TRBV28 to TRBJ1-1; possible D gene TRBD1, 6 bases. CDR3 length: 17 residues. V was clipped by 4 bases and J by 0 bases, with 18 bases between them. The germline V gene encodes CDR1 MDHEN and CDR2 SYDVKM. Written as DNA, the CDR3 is TGTGCCAGCAGTTCCCCGGGCTACAGGGATGTGAACACTGAAGCTTTCTTT. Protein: CASSSPGYRDVNTEAFF.

Written as DNA, the CDR3 is TGTGCCAGCAGCTTGGTGTATGGGACCGGGGAGCTGTTTTTT. Its translation is CASSLVYGTGELFF. The chain links TRBV5-4 to TRBJ2-2, with D uncertain. CDR3 size: 14 residues. In germline, CDR1 is SGHNT, CDR2 YYREEE (reference sequence). V shed 0 bases and J shed 5 bases, with 8 bases lying between them.

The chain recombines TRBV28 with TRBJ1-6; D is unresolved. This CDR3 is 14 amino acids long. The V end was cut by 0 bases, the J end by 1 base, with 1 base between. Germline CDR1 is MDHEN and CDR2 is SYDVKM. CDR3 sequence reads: CASSLWSYNSPLHF. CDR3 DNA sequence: TGTGCCAGCAGTTTATGGTCCTATAATTCACCCCTCCACTTT.

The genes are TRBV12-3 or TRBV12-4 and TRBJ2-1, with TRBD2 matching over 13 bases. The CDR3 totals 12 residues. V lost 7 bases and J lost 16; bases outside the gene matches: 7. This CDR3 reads CASTGLAGRVFF. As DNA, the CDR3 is TGTGCCAGCACGGGACTAGCGGGGAGAGTCTTCTTC.

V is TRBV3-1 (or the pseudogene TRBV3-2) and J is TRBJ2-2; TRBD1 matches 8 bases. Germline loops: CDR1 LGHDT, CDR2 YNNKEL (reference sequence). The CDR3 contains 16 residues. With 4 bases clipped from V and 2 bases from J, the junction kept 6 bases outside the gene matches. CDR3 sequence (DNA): TGTGCCAGCAGCCGCGGACAGGGTGTTAACACCGGGGAGCTGTTTTTT. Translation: CASSRGQGVNTGELFF.

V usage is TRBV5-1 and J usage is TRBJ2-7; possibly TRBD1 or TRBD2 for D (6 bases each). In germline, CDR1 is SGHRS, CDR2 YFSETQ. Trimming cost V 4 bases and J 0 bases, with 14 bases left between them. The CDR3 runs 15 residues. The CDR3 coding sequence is TGCGCCAGCAGCCTCGGACCGGGGGCCTCCTACGAGCAGTACTTC. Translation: CASSLGPGASYEQYF.

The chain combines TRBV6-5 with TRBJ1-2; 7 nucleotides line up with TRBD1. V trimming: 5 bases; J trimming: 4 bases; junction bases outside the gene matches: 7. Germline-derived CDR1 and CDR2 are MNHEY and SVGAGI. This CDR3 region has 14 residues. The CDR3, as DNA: TGTGCCAGCAGTAAACAGGGGATCGGCTATGGCTACACCTTC. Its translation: CASSKQGIGYGYTF.

The CDR3 loop is CASSLDPGNQPQHF. The CDR3 bases are TGTGCCAGCAGCTTAGACCCAGGTAATCAGCCCCAGCATTTT. The gene calls are TRBV7-9 and TRBJ1-5; D gene uncertain. Germline CDR1 is SEHNR and CDR2 is FQNEAQ (reference sequence). V was cut by 1 base and J by 4 bases, with 8 bases left in between. The CDR3 extends over 14 amino acids.

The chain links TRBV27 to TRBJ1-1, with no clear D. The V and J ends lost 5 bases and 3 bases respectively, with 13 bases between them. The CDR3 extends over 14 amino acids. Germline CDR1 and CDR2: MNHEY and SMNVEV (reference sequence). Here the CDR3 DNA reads TGTGCCAGCAGTCGTCAAAGGTTGGACACTGAAGCTTTCTTT. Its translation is CASSRQRLDTEAFF.

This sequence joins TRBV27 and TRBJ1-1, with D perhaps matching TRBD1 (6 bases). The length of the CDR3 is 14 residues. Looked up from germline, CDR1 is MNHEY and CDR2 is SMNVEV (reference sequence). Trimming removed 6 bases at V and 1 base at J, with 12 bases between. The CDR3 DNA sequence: TGTGCCAGCAGCCCCAGGGGCCGGAACACTGAAGCTTTCTTT. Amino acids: CASSPRGRNTEAFF.

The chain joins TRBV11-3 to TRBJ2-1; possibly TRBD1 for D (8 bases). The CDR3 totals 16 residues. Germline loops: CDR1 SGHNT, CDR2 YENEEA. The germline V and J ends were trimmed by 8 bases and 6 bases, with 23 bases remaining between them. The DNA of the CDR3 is TGTGCCAGCTCGACAGGGGTAGCGGGCGGCCTCAATGAGCAGTTCTTC. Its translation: CASSTGVAGGLNEQFF. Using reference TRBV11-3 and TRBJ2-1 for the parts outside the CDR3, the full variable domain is EAGVVQSPRYKIIEKKQPVAFWCNPISGHNTLYWYLQNLGQGPELLIRYENEEAVDDSQLPKDRFSAERLKGVDSTLKIQPAELGDSAVYLCASSTGVAGGLNEQFFGPGTRLTVL.

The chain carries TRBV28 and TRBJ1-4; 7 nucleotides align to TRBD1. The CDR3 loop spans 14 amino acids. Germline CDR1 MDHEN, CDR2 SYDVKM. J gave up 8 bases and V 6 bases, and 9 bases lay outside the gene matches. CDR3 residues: CASRTGVGGEKLFF. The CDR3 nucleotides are TGTGCCAGCAGAACAGGGGTTGGAGGCGAAAAACTGTTTTTT.

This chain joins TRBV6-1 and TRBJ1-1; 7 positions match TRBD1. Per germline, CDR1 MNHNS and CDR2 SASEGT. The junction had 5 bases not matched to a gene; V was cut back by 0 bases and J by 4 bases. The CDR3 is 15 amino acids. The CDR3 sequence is CASSEAGAGGTEAFF. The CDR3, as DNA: TGTGCCAGCAGTGAAGCCGGGGCAGGGGGCACTGAAGCTTTCTTT.

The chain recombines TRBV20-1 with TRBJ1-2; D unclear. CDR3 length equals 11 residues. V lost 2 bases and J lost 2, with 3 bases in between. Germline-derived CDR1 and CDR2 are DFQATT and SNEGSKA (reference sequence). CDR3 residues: CSARSNYGYTF. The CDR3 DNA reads TGCAGTGCTAGAAGCAACTATGGCTACACCTTC.

The DNA for the CDR3 is TGTGCCAGCAGCTTATTGGGGAACACCGGGGAGCTGTTTTTT. This translates into CASSLLGNTGELFF. The rearrangement links TRBV7-3 to TRBJ2-2, with unresolved D. The ends were cut back, 2 bases at V and 1 base at J, with 5 bases in the middle. The CDR3 has 14 amino acids. Germline V CDR1 and CDR2: SGHTA, FQGTGA. Using reference TRBV7-3 and TRBJ2-2 for the parts outside the CDR3, the full variable domain is GAGVSQTPSNKVTEKGKYVELRCDPISGHTALYWYRQSLGQGPEFLIYFQGTGAADDSGLPNDRFFAVRPEGSVSTLKIQRTERGDSAVYLCASSLLGNTGELFFGEGSRLTVL.

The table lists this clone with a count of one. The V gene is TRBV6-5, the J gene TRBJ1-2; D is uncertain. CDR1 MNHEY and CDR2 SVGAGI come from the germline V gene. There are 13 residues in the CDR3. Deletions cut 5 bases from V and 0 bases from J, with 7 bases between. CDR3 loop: CASSRLTNYGYTF. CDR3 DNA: TGTGCCAGCAGTCGTCTCACTAACTATGGCTACACCTTC.

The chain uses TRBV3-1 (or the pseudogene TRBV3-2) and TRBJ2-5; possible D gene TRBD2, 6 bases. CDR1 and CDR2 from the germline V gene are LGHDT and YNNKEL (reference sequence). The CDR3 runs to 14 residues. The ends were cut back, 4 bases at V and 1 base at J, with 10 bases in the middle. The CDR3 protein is CASSPVAAQETQYF. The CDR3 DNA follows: TGTGCCAGCAGCCCCGTAGCGGCCCAAGAGACCCAGTACTTC.

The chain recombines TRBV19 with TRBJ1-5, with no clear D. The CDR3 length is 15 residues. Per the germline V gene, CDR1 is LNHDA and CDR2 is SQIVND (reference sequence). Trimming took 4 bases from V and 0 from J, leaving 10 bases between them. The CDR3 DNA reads TGTGCCAGTAGTACCCCAGGTCTTAGCAATCAGCCCCAGCATTTT. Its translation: CASSTPGLSNQPQHF.